These 23 T cell receptor beta chains were sequenced from one sample in a study of blood T cell repertoires in COVID-19 (TCRdb year 2020). The library was obtained by the immunoSEQ multiplex PCR assay. This immuneACCESS table, as held by TCRdb, lists in-frame sequences with V and J called but not all clones. Of the missing ones, under half trace to an unresolved V gene in checked studies; the others have no known cause. This sample gives 150,000 to 200,000 clones in total; more than 70% of them show up just once. The ten largest clones represent roughly 6% of the sample. The sample was peripheral blood. Source of these receptors: a man in his forties with active or convalescent COVID-19.

V usage is TRBV6-5 and J usage is TRBJ1-5, with D possibly being TRBD1 (6 bases). V was shortened by 0 bases and J by 8 bases, with 14 bases between the two germline ends. The CDR3 covers 15 residues. Germline V gene sequence: CDR1 MNHEY, CDR2 SVGAGI. The CDR3 region has the DNA TGTGCCAGCAGTTACTCCCCGGACAGATTGGAGCCCCAGCATTTT. This translates into CASSYSPDRLEPQHF.

This clone has a handful of counts. The chain has TRBV6-1 and TRBJ2-3; D may be TRBD1 (5 bases). The CDR3 is made up of 14 amino acids. CDR1 is MNHNS and CDR2 is SASEGT in the germline V gene. Deletions cut 3 bases from V and 2 bases from J, with 9 bases between. CDR3 bases: TGTGCCAGCAGTGATCTTGGGGCCACAGATACGCAGTATTTT. Protein sequence: CASSDLGATDTQYF.

Here the CDR3 DNA reads TGTGCCAGCAGCCAAGATGAGGGGGCGGTAACCAACTATGGCTACACCTTC. Translating it yields CASSQDEGAVTNYGYTF. The V call is TRBV4-2, the J call TRBJ1-2; TRBD1 aligns across 7 bases. The CDR3 is 17 amino acids. Germline assignment: CDR1 LGHNA and CDR2 YNFKEQ. Trimming cost V 0 bases and J 2 bases; bases outside gene matches: 9.

The chain's CDR3 is CASSIQRFSTDTQYF. The CDR3 coding sequence is TGTGCCAGTAGTATACAGCGCTTTAGCACAGATACGCAGTATTTT. This sequence joins TRBV19 and TRBJ2-3; D not resolved. The germline CDR1 and CDR2 sequences are LNHDA and SQIVND (reference sequence). The CDR3 has 15 amino acids. Trimming took off 2 bases at V and 0 bases at J, with 9 bases between the two ends.

The chain links TRBV28 to TRBJ2-2; D is possibly TRBD2 (7 bases). This CDR3 comprises 15 residues. Trimming took 7 bases from V and 1 from J, leaving 13 bases between them. Germline V gives CDR1 MDHEN, CDR2 SYDVKM. DNA of the CDR3: TGTGCCAGCAAGTCGGGGGGCCAGAACACCGGGGAGCTGTTTTTT. The encoded protein is CASKSGGQNTGELFF.

This clone was seen a single time. J is TRBJ2-7 and V is TRBV7-3, with no clear D. Germline V CDR1 and CDR2: SGHTA, FQGTGA. This CDR3 comprises 14 residues. The V and J ends lost 5 bases and 0 bases respectively, with 11 bases between them. In nucleotides, the CDR3 is TGTGCCAGCAGCCCATTGGCAACCTCCTACGAGCAGTACTTC. It codes for CASSPLATSYEQYF.

The chain links TRBV5-4 to TRBJ2-7; maybe TRBD2 (6 bases). With 5 bases removed from V and 2 bases from J, the gap between germline ends came to 20 bases. The CDR3 spans 16 residues. Germline lookup yields CDR1 SGHNT and CDR2 YYREEE (reference sequence). The CDR3: CASSIDVADIAYEQYF. The CDR3 nucleotides are TGTGCCAGCAGTATTGATGTAGCGGACATCGCCTACGAGCAGTACTTC.

The rearrangement links TRBV6-2 or TRBV6-3 to TRBJ1-2, with 9 bases lining up with TRBD1. The CDR3 is 15 residues long. The J segment lost 6 bases and the V segment lost 6 bases, leaving 11 bases of the junction unmatched. Germline-derived CDR1 and CDR2 are MNHEY and SVGEGT. The CDR3 region is CASSRRPGQGNGYTF. DNA of the CDR3: TGTGCCAGCAGCCGACGACCGGGACAGGGTAATGGCTACACCTTC.

In regard to this clone: Other DNA variants within this sample encode the same CDR3. V and J are TRBV5-1 and TRBJ1-5; D not resolved. V lost 0 bases and J 2 bases, leaving 3 bases between the germline ends. The germline V gene has CDR1 SGHRS and CDR2 YFSETQ. The CDR3 is 13 amino acids. CDR3 amino acids: CASSLVGNQPQHF. DNA for the CDR3: TGCGCCAGCAGCTTGGTCGGCAATCAGCCCCAGCATTTT.

The V call is TRBV19, the J call TRBJ1-5; D gene uncertain. CDR1 and CDR2 from the germline V gene are LNHDA and SQIVND (reference sequence). V was shortened by 2 bases and J by 4 bases, with 15 bases between the two germline ends. This CDR3 region has 16 residues. CDR3 DNA sequence: TGTGCCAGTAGTATAATCCCACAGATGTTAAATCAGCCCCAGCATTTT. Translation: CASSIIPQMLNQPQHF.

The V and J genes are TRBV11-3 and TRBJ2-1; 16 nucleotides agree with TRBD2. Looked up from germline, CDR1 is SGHNT and CDR2 is YENEEA. V was pared by 5 bases and J by 3 bases, with 7 bases of the junction left unmatched. The CDR3 length is 18 residues. The CDR3 sequence: CASSEGTSGGAGYNEQFF. The CDR3 nucleotides are TGTGCCAGCAGCGAAGGGACTAGCGGGGGGGCAGGCTACAATGAGCAGTTCTTC.

The chain carries TRBV5-1 and TRBJ1-1, with D uncertain. Trimming pared 5 bases from V and 1 base from J, leaving 9 bases between. Germline V gene sequence: CDR1 SGHRS, CDR2 YFSETQ. The CDR3 has 13 amino acids. The CDR3, as DNA: TGCGCCAGCAGATCGACACAGAACACTGAAGCTTTCTTT. Encoded protein: CASRSTQNTEAFF.

V and J are TRBV27 and TRBJ1-1, with a possible D match to TRBD1 (5 bases). The CDR3 is made up of 14 amino acids. V gave up 5 bases and J gave up 1 base, with 11 bases separating them. CDR1 MNHEY and CDR2 SMNVEV come from the germline V gene (reference sequence). This CDR3 reads CASSAETANTEAFF. The CDR3 bases are TGTGCCAGCAGTGCCGAGACAGCGAACACTGAAGCTTTCTTT.

This clone is medium-sized in the sample. The chain combines TRBV2 with TRBJ2-2; the D gene is possibly TRBD2 (6 bases). Germline CDR1 and CDR2: SNHLY and FYNNEI. Trimming removed 3 bases at V and 6 bases at J, with 14 bases between. CDR3 length: 15 residues. In DNA, the CDR3 is TGTGCCAGCAGTGATGGCGGGGTGGCTCCCGGGGAGCTGTTTTTT. Its translation is CASSDGGVAPGELFF.

The chain has TRBV3-1 (or the pseudogene TRBV3-2) and TRBJ2-5; 9 bases line up with TRBD2. Germline CDR1 is LGHDT and CDR2 is YNNKEL (reference sequence). The CDR3 extends over 14 amino acids. V was clipped by 7 bases and J by 3 bases; unmatched bases: 6. Here the CDR3 reads CASNPSGVEETQYF. The CDR3 bases are TGTGCCAGCAATCCTAGCGGGGTGGAAGAGACCCAGTACTTC.

The gene calls are TRBV18 and TRBJ2-3, with D hard to call. Trimming cost V 6 bases and J 0 bases, with 13 bases left between them. The germline gives CDR1 KGHSH, CDR2 LQKENI. The CDR3 runs 15 residues. The CDR3 DNA follows: TGTGCCAGCTCTTTGGGCCGCCAAAGCACAGATACGCAGTATTTT. Translated, it gives CASSLGRQSTDTQYF.

The chain has TRBV12-3 or TRBV12-4 and TRBJ1-3, with D unresolved. The V end was cut by 5 bases, the J end by 2 bases, with 7 bases between. CDR3 length: 13 amino acids. In nucleotides, the CDR3 is TGTGCCAGCAGTCCGGGAGCTGGAAACACCATATATTTT. Its protein is CASSPGAGNTIYF.

The gene calls are TRBV7-2 and TRBJ2-7; unclear D gene. The CDR3 loop spans 13 amino acids. Trimming cost V 2 bases and J 2 bases, with 7 bases left between them. Germline V gene lookup returns CDR1 SGHTA and CDR2 FQGNSA. The CDR3: CASSLQVAYEQYF. CDR3 coding DNA: TGTGCCAGCAGCTTACAGGTAGCCTACGAGCAGTACTTC.

This clone is a singleton in its sample. This sequence joins TRBV5-4 and TRBJ2-7; 8 nucleotides match TRBD1. The V segment lost 4 bases and the J segment 3 bases; nucleotides outside the gene matches: 12. The germline V gene has CDR1 SGHNT and CDR2 YYREEE (reference sequence). CDR3 size: 16 residues. The CDR3 nucleotides are TGTGCCAGCAGCAAGATAGATACAGGGGGAATCTACGAGCAGTACTTC. Translation: CASSKIDTGGIYEQYF.

J is TRBJ2-5 and V is TRBV2; D is unresolved. CDR1 is SNHLY and CDR2 is FYNNEI in the germline V gene. The CDR3 is 15 amino acids. V lost 0 bases and J lost 5, with 13 bases in between. The CDR3 DNA is TGTGCCAGCAGTGAAGCGATCGGTTCCGTGGAGACCCAGTACTTC. Its protein is CASSEAIGSVETQYF.

The chain has TRBV24-1 and TRBJ2-1, with 8 bases aligning to TRBD1. CDR3 size: 16 residues. Germline V gene sequence: CDR1 KGHDR, CDR2 SFDVKD. V shed 3 bases and J 3 bases; nucleotides not matched to a gene: 6. This CDR3 is CATSDTRGQIYNEQFF. CDR3 DNA sequence: TGTGCCACCAGTGATACCAGGGGGCAAATCTACAATGAGCAGTTCTTC.

The chain employs TRBV7-2 and TRBJ2-7, with D maybe TRBD1 (5 bases). The V end lost 5 bases, the J end lost 0 bases, and 14 bases lay between the germline ends. CDR1 and CDR2 (germline): SGHTA, FQGNSA. The CDR3 runs 15 residues. CDR3 in amino acids: CASSPHYQGSYEQYF. Here the CDR3 DNA reads TGTGCCAGCAGCCCGCACTACCAGGGCTCCTACGAGCAGTACTTC.

This clone showed up just once. The V and J genes are TRBV18 and TRBJ2-7; D is unresolved. The V end lost 5 bases, the J end lost 3 bases, and 8 bases lay between the germline ends. This CDR3 has 12 residues. Germline lookup yields CDR1 KGHSH and CDR2 LQKENI. Here the CDR3 reads CASSSSLYEQYF. CDR3 coding DNA: TGTGCCAGCTCATCGTCTCTCTACGAGCAGTACTTC.